This TCR beta chain was obtained from a study of identical twins. Whole-study findings and limits: Carriage of fewer insertions was seen in abundant cord blood beta clonotypes, whereas memory repertoires showed none.

This clonotype came up a few times. The antigen remains unidentified. This CDR3 is 17 amino acids long. The V end lost 6 bases, the J end lost 2 bases, and 21 bases lay between the germline ends. Germline values: CDR1 MNHNY, CDR2 SVGAGI (reference sequence). From the 5' RACE reads, TCRdb called clonotypes with MiXCR, one entry per CDR3 protein. The profile covers more than 350,000 distinct CDR3 sequences, with approximately 8.7% appearing a single time and approximately 8.9% taken by the ten largest. The chain employs TRBV6-6 and TRBJ2-3; tentatively, D is TRBD2 (7 bases). This TCR derives from a woman aged 45-65 years in good health. The sequencing sample was made of naive T cells sorted from blood. CDR3 sequence: CASRVTGGGSPTDTQYF. DNA of the CDR3: TGTGCCAGCAGGGTAACTGGGGGCGGGAGCCCCACAGATACGCAGTATTTT.